This T cell receptor (beta chain) was retrieved from a study of early T cells in non-severe SARS-CoV-2 infection. Study overall: From unsorted whole blood, bulk RNA was sequenced, and the chains remained unpaired. Study-wide points: The matching step, a VDJdb search, favored anti-spike CD8 responses and missed private and CD4 specificities.

Each single cDNA molecule received a unique molecular identifier. TCRdb reanalysed the 5' RACE reads using MiXCR and keeps one entry per CDR3 protein. The table records tens of thousands of distinct CDR3 sequences, 14% to 15% of them present only once. This clonotype was seen many times. What it binds is not known. The CDR3 is made up of 12 amino acids. Germline CDR1 reads SGHVS; CDR2 reads FNYEAQ. Trimming left V 3 bases short and J 7 bases short, with 7 bases between. The sample comprised whole blood. The clonotype comes from an adult who was a healthcare worker with PCR-confirmed SARS-CoV-2 infection or an uninfected control (not recorded which). V and J are TRBV7-6 and TRBJ2-1; maybe TRBD2 (5 bases). CDR3 sequence: CASSFWENEQFF. The CDR3 DNA sequence: TGTGCCAGCAGCTTCTGGGAGAATGAGCAGTTCTTC.